This T cell receptor beta chain was profiled in a study of CD8 T cells in Susac syndrome. It was with random hexamers that roughly 0.45 to 1 ug RNA was reverse transcribed. Each CDR3 protein gets one entry after TCRdb re-called the immunoSEQ multiplex PCR reads with MiXCR. Of roughly 200,000 distinct CDR3 sequences listed, approximately 95% were seen once; the top ten hold 0.1%. V lost 7 bases and J 5 bases, leaving 12 bases between the germline ends. CDR1 and CDR2 from the germline V gene are MDHEN and SYDVKM. The CDR3 runs 13 residues. The genes are TRBV28 and TRBJ1-5; no reliable D call. The sequence came from a human donor in good health. Sequenced sample: CD4+ T cells from PBMCs. The CDR3 here is CASTNRRYQPQHF. The CDR3 DNA reads TGTGCCAGCACCAATCGGAGGTATCAGCCCCAGCATTTT. Combining the CDR3 with reference TRBV28 and TRBJ1-5 gives the whole variable domain DVKVTQSSRYLVKRTGEKVFLECVQDMDHENMFWYRQDPGLGLRLIYFSYDVKMKEKGDIPEGYSVSREKKERFSLILESASTNQTSMYLCASTNRRYQPQHFGDGTRLSIL.